The 12 T cell receptor beta chains reported below all come from one sample, sequenced in a study of T cell changes during pregnancy in multiple sclerosis. Assay: immunoSEQ multiplex PCR; the TCRdb copy retains only in-frame clones and omits some. The repertoire consists of around 73,000 clones, with 85% to 95% occurring once and the leading ten covering roughly 2.8%. The specimen comprised peripheral blood, sampled in the third trimester of pregnancy. The receptors here all came from a female donor in good health, enrolled as a control in a pregnancy study.

The chain joins TRBV9 to TRBJ1-5, with a possible D match to TRBD1 (6 bases). Deletions cut 4 bases from V and 7 bases from J, with 15 bases between. The CDR3 sequence is 14 residues long. CDR1 and CDR2 from the germline V gene are SGDLS and YYNGEE. The CDR3 DNA sequence: TGTGCCAGCAGCAGGGGGGGGGAGGAACAGCCCCAGCATTTT. Amino acids: CASSRGGEEQPQHF.

The chain carries TRBV4-1 and TRBJ1-5; 7 nucleotides line up with TRBD1. V shed 1 base and J 4 bases; nucleotides not matched to a gene: 10. This CDR3 contains 17 residues. Germline V gene sequence: CDR1 MGHRA, CDR2 YSYEKL. CDR3 loop: CASSQVIPARGNQPQHF. In DNA, the CDR3 is TGCGCCAGCAGCCAAGTAATCCCGGCCAGGGGGAATCAGCCCCAGCATTTT.

The V gene is TRBV9, the J gene TRBJ1-2, with a tentative D call TRBD1 (5 bases). The CDR3 runs 14 residues. Trimming pared 4 bases from V and 7 bases from J, leaving 17 bases between. Germline V gives CDR1 SGDLS, CDR2 YYNGEE. The CDR3 here is CASSPAGVLFGYTF. In DNA form, the CDR3 reads TGTGCCAGCAGCCCCGCGGGGGTTTTGTTTGGCTACACCTTC. Together with reference TRBV9 and TRBJ1-2, the CDR3 gives the full variable domain: DSGVTQTPKHLITATGQRVTLRCSPRSGDLSVYWYQQSLDQGLQFLIQYYNGEERAKGNILERFSAQQFPDLHSELNLSSLELGDSALYFCASSPAGVLFGYTFGSGTRLTVV.

This chain links TRBV7-9 with TRBJ1-1, with TRBD1 matching over 9 bases. Germline CDR1 and CDR2: SEHNR and FQNEAQ (reference sequence). This CDR3 has 16 amino acids. J gave up 3 bases and V 3 bases, and 8 bases lay outside the gene matches. The CDR3 DNA reads TGTGCCAGCAGCTTCAAACAGGGGGCGTGGGACACTGAAGCTTTCTTT. This gives the protein CASSFKQGAWDTEAFF.

This rearrangement joins TRBV5-1 to TRBJ2-1, with a tentative D call TRBD1 (6 bases). Germline CDR1 reads SGHRS; CDR2 reads YFSETQ. The ends were cut back, 4 bases at V and 3 bases at J, with 17 bases in the middle. The CDR3 sequence is 16 residues long. The CDR3 sequence: CASSGSSGTFYNEQFF. In DNA form, the CDR3 reads TGCGCCAGCAGCGGATCGTCCGGGACATTCTACAATGAGCAGTTCTTC.

This clone has a handful of counts. The rearrangement uses TRBV7-9 and TRBJ1-4, with D tentatively TRBD1 (5 bases). The CDR3 runs 15 residues. Germline V gene lookup returns CDR1 SEHNR and CDR2 FQNEAQ (reference sequence). V was shortened by 1 base and J by 8 bases, with 14 bases between the two germline ends. The CDR3 nucleotides read TGTGCCAGCAGCTTAGGTGGCGGGGGTGAGGAAAAACTGTTTTTT. This codes for CASSLGGGGEEKLFF.

DNA for the CDR3: TGTGCCAGCAGCAACTCCCGTTTAGATACGCAGTATTTT. Its translation is CASSNSRLDTQYF. V and J are TRBV11-2 and TRBJ2-3; D gene unclear. CDR3 length: 13 residues. CDR1 is SGHAT, CDR2 FQNNGV, per germline. Deletions cut 5 bases from V and 5 bases from J, with 11 bases between.

The chain employs TRBV30 and TRBJ2-7; the D gene is possibly TRBD1 (6 bases). Germline values: CDR1 GTSNPN, CDR2 SVGIG (reference sequence). Deletions cut 5 bases from V and 5 bases from J, with 16 bases between. The CDR3 extends over 13 amino acids. CDR3 DNA sequence: TGTGCCTGGGACCCCACCGCAGGGGACGAGCAGTACTTC. Its translation is CAWDPTAGDEQYF.

The V call is TRBV11-2, the J call TRBJ2-7; 12 bases fit TRBD2. Trimming removed 1 base from V and 4 bases from J; junction bases left unmatched: 5. Germline V gene sequence: CDR1 SGHAT, CDR2 FQNNGV. The CDR3 runs 16 residues. Here the CDR3 reads CASSLGASGGAYEQYF. The CDR3 nucleotides are TGTGCCAGCAGCTTAGGGGCTAGCGGGGGGGCGTACGAGCAGTACTTC.

The chain combines TRBV7-8 with TRBJ1-6; a possible D gene is TRBD1 (6 bases). Deletions cut 5 bases from V and 3 bases from J, with 23 bases between. Germline V lookup: CDR1 SGHVS, CDR2 FQNEAQ. This CDR3 is built from 19 residues. The CDR3 DNA reads as TGTGCCAGCAGCCCGCCCCCCTCCACCTTACAGGGCTATAATTCACCCCTCCACTTT. Protein sequence: CASSPPPSTLQGYNSPLHF.

The rearrangement links TRBV5-1 to TRBJ2-1, with 8 positions matching TRBD2. CDR3 length: 14 residues. The germline gives CDR1 SGHRS, CDR2 YFSETQ. V trimming: 0 bases; J trimming: 7 bases; junction bases outside the gene matches: 3. The CDR3 DNA is TGCGCCAGCAGCTTGGGCCGGGAGGGGAATGAGCAGTTCTTC. Translation: CASSLGREGNEQFF.

CDR3 in amino acids: CASSSGTSGTYQETQYF. CDR3 DNA: TGTGCCAGCAGCTCCGGGACTAGCGGAACGTACCAAGAGACCCAGTACTTC. The chain is built from TRBV5-4 and TRBJ2-5; TRBD2 matches at 11 bases. This CDR3 is 17 amino acids long. Trimming removed 3 bases from V and 0 bases from J; junction bases left unmatched: 7. Germline V CDR1 and CDR2: SGHNT, YYREEE (reference sequence).